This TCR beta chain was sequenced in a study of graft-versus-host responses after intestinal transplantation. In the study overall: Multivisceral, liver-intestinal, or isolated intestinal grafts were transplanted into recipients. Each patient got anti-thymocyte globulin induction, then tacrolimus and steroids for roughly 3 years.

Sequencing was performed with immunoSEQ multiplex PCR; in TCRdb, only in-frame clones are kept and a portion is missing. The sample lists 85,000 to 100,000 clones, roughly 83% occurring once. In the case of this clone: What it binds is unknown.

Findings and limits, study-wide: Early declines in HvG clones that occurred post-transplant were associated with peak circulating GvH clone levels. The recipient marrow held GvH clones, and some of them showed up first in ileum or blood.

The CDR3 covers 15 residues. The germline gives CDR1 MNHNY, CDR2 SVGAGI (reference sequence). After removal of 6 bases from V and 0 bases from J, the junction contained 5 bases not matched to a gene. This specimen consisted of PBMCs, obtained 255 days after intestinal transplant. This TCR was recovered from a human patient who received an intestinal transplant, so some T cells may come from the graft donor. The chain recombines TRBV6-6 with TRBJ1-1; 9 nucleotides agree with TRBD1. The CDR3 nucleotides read TGTGCCAGCAGGCGGACAGGGGAGGTGAACACTGAAGCTTTCTTT. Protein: CASRRTGEVNTEAFF.